This is a list of T cell receptor beta chains from one sample in a study of T cell responses to AZD1222 COVID-19 vaccine. Using immunoSEQ multiplex PCR, the repertoire was profiled, and TCRdb retains in-frame clones only, with some absent. The sample has 130,000 to 150,000 clones, approximately 89% seen once. Sequenced material: peripheral blood, taken on day 0 of MenACWY control vaccination. These TCRs come from an adult in good health. The CDR3 runs from the conserved cysteine through the conserved F or W. D genes are given only for firm matches. Expanded clones are given a class, and other clones once, few, many or no size at all.

cdr3_nt cdr3_aa j_call v_call cdr3_length d_call clone_size
TGTGCCAGTAGCACGGGGGCGGACACCGGGGAGCTGTTTTTT CASSTGADTGELFF TRBJ2-2 TRBV19 14 . once
TGTGCCAGCAGCGCCGAGCCCGGGACGTCAGCTTTCTTT CASSAEPGTSAFF TRBJ1-1 TRBV7-3 13 . .
TGTGCCAGCAGCTTATTAGGGCTAGCGGGAGAAGAGACCCAGTACTTC CASSLLGLAGEETQYF TRBJ2-5 TRBV7-2 16 TRBD2 .
TGTGCCAGCAGCTCAAGAGGTGTGGACCTCGCGAACACCGGGGAGCTGTTTTTT CASSSRGVDLANTGELFF TRBJ2-2 TRBV7-8 18 . .
TGCGCCAGCAGCTACCAGGGCCAAGAAAAACTGTTTTTT CASSYQGQEKLFF TRBJ1-4 TRBV5-1 13 . .
TGCGCCAGCAGCCCTGGGGCAGGGGGACATCAGCCCCAGCATTTT CASSPGAGGHQPQHF TRBJ1-5 TRBV5-1 15 TRBD1 .
TGTGCCAGCAGGGGGGACAGGGGGGCACCGAACACCGGGGAGCTGTTTTTT CASRGDRGAPNTGELFF TRBJ2-2 TRBV5-4 17 TRBD1 .
TGTGCCTGGACCTTGGGATATGAGCAGTTCTTC CAWTLGYEQFF TRBJ2-1 TRBV30 11 . .
TGTGCCAGCAGTTACTCGAGCCAGGGTGGTGGCTACACCTTC CASSYSSQGGGYTF TRBJ1-2 TRBV6-5 14 . .
TGTGCCAGCAGTTTAACACAGTCCTACGAGCAGTACTTC CASSLTQSYEQYF TRBJ2-7 TRBV28 13 . once
TGTGCCAGTAGTATGGGACAGGGGGCATCTGAAGCTTTCTTT CASSMGQGASEAFF TRBJ1-1 TRBV19 14 TRBD1 .
TGTGCCAGCAGTGACCCGGCACGGTCGACCGGAAACACCATATATTTT CASSDPARSTGNTIYF TRBJ1-3 TRBV7-2 16 . .
TGTGCCAGCAGCCTAATAATCTATGGCTACACCTTC CASSLIIYGYTF TRBJ1-2 TRBV7-9 12 . .
TGCAGCGTACAGGCGGGCCTCAGGGGCTACACCTTC CSVQAGLRGYTF TRBJ1-2 TRBV29-1 12 . .
TGTGCCAGCAGGGAGCTCTACGAGCAGTACTTC CASRELYEQYF TRBJ2-7 TRBV25-1 11 . .